This passage covers 10 T cell receptor beta chains from one sample sequenced in a study of cytomegalovirus exposure and HLA in healthy donors. The PCR had 60 Vbeta and 13 Jbeta primers. Sequenced by immunoSEQ multiplex PCR; TCRdb stores in-frame clones only, minus some. The table has more than 100,000 clones, about 64% seen once. Sequencing was done on a sample of PBMCs. The source is a woman aged 35 to 49 in good health and CMV-seronegative.

V and J are TRBV6-1 and TRBJ1-2; TRBD1 is a possible D gene (5 bases). This CDR3 contains 15 residues. CDR1 and CDR2 from the germline V gene are MNHNS and SASEGT. The V end was cut by 4 bases, the J end by 4 bases, with 16 bases between. The DNA of the CDR3 is TGTGCCAGCAGTGCCAGGGTAGGCCTTATCTATGGCTACACCTTC. Translating gives CASSARVGLIYGYTF.

This chain links TRBV19 with TRBJ2-7; weak D call: TRBD2 (5 bases). Germline V lookup: CDR1 LNHDA, CDR2 SQIVND (reference sequence). CDR3 length: 15 amino acids. V lost 0 bases and J lost 3, with 12 bases in between. The CDR3 DNA sequence: TGTGCCAGTAGTATAGATCGGCAGCGGATCTACGAGCAGTACTTC. Translated: CASSIDRQRIYEQYF.

The chain employs TRBV10-2 and TRBJ1-2, with D unresolved. V lost 4 bases to trimming and J lost 2 bases, with 20 bases between them. CDR1 is WSHSY, CDR2 SAAADI, per germline. The CDR3 spans 17 residues. The CDR3 DNA sequence: TGCGCCAGCAGTGGATCCCGTCCAGGCGGGCGGAACTATGGCTACACCTTC. Its protein is CASSGSRPGGRNYGYTF.

This clone was observed a few times. V and J are TRBV7-3 and TRBJ2-1, with 13 nucleotides matching TRBD2. V was clipped by 5 bases and J by 8 bases; unmatched bases: 6. The CDR3 is made up of 15 amino acids. Per the germline V gene, CDR1 is SGHTA and CDR2 is FQGTGA. CDR3 region: CASSAQTSGGYEQFF. CDR3 nucleotide sequence: TGTGCCAGCAGCGCCCAGACTAGCGGGGGGTATGAGCAGTTCTTC. Complete variable domain (other parts from reference TRBV7-3 and TRBJ2-1): GAGVSQTPSNKVTEKGKYVELRCDPISGHTALYWYRQSLGQGPEFLIYFQGTGAADDSGLPNDRFFAVRPEGSVSTLKIQRTERGDSAVYLCASSAQTSGGYEQFFGPGTRLTVL.

This sequence joins TRBV30 and TRBJ2-6, with D unresolved. Germline values: CDR1 GTSNPN, CDR2 SVGIG (reference sequence). V was pared by 2 bases and J by 0 bases, with 14 bases between. The CDR3 is made up of 17 amino acids. CDR3 sequence reads: CAWSRTPVLSGANVLTF. DNA for the CDR3: TGTGCCTGGAGTCGAACACCCGTTCTCTCTGGGGCCAACGTCCTGACTTTC.

The chain employs TRBV29-1 and TRBJ2-7, with 10 bases matching TRBD2. Germline CDR1 and CDR2: SQVTM and ANQGSEA. This CDR3 comprises 15 residues. The ends lost 2 bases at V and 2 bases at J; junction bases unmatched: 6. The chain's CDR3 is CSVELAGVLPYEQYF. For the CDR3, the DNA is TGCAGCGTTGAACTAGCGGGGGTCCTGCCCTACGAGCAGTACTTC.

The chain combines TRBV6-1 with TRBJ1-2; the match to TRBD1 covers 7 bases. The V gene end was trimmed by 3 bases and the J gene end by 6 bases; junction bases not matched to a gene: 4. The germline CDR1 and CDR2 sequences are MNHNS and SASEGT. CDR3 size: 13 residues. This chain's CDR3 is CASSETGTDGYTF. CDR3 sequence (DNA): TGTGCCAGCAGTGAGACCGGGACAGATGGCTACACCTTC.

This sequence joins TRBV6-5 and TRBJ2-7; 7 bases match TRBD2. With 6 bases clipped from V and 3 bases from J, the junction kept 11 bases outside the gene matches. The germline V gene encodes CDR1 MNHEY and CDR2 SVGAGI. The CDR3 loop spans 15 amino acids. The CDR3 DNA reads as TGTGCCAGCAGCCGAGGACCCAGCGGGAACTACGAGCAGTACTTC. Its protein is CASSRGPSGNYEQYF.

The rearrangement links TRBV7-9 to TRBJ1-1, with a tentative D call TRBD1 (5 bases). With 11 bases removed from V and 5 bases from J, the gap between germline ends came to 21 bases. CDR1 is SEHNR and CDR2 is FQNEAQ in the germline V gene (reference sequence). The CDR3 loop spans 14 amino acids. CDR3 in DNA: TGTGCCTCGGTGGGGCGGGATTGGGGAACTGAAGCTTTCTTT. Residues: CASVGRDWGTEAFF.

V is TRBV6-5 and J is TRBJ1-1; D perhaps matches TRBD1 (5 bases). Germline assignment: CDR1 MNHEY and CDR2 SVGAGI. This CDR3 has 13 amino acids. V was shortened by 5 bases and J by 4 bases, with 11 bases between the two germline ends. The CDR3 nucleotides are TGTGCCAGCAGTGCGGGGGGAGTCACTGAAGCTTTCTTT. Translating it yields CASSAGGVTEAFF.